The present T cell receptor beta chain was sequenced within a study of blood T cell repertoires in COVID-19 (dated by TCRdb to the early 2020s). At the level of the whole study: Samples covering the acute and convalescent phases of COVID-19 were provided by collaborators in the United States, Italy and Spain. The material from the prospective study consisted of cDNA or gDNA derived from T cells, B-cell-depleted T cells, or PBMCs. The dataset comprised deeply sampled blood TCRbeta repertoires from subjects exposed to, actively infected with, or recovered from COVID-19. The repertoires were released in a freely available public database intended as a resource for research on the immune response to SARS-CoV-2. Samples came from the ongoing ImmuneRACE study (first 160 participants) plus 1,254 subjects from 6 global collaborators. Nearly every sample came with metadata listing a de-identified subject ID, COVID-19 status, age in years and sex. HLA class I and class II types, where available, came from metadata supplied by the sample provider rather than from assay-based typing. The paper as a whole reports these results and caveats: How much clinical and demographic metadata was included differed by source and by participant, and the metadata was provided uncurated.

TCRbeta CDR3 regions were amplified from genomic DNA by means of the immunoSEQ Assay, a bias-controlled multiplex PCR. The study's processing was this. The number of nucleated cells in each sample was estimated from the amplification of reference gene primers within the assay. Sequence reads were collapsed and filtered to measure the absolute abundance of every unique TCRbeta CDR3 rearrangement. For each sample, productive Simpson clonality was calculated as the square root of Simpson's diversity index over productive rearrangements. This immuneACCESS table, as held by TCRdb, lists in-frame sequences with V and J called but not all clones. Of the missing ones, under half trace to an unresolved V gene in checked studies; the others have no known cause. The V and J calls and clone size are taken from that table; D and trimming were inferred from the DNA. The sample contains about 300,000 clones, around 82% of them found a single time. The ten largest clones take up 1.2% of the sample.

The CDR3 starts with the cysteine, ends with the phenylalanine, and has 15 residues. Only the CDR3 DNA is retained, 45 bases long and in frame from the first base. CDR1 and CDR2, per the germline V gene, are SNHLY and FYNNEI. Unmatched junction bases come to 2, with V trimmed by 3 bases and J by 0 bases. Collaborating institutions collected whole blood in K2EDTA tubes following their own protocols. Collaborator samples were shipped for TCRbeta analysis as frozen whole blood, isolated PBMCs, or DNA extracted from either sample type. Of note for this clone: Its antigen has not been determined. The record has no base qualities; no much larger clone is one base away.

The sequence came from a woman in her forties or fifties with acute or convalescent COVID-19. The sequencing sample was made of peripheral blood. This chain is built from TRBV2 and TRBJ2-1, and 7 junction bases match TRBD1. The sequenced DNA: TGTGCCAGCAGTGAGACAGGGAGCTCCTACAATGAGCAGTTCTTC. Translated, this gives CASSETGSSYNEQFF.